The 22 T cell receptor beta chains below all came from one sample that was sequenced in a study of blood T cell repertoires in COVID-19. Clones were sequenced by immunoSEQ multiplex PCR, and TCRdb holds only the in-frame ones, with some missing. The profile covers about 160,000 clones, with around four fifths appearing a single time and less than 3.5% taken by the ten largest. Input material: peripheral blood. All receptors derive from a woman in her fifties or sixties with acute or convalescent COVID-19.

The chain links TRBV3-1 (or the pseudogene TRBV3-2) to TRBJ2-1, with a weak D call TRBD2 (5 bases). With 2 bases removed from V and 0 bases from J, the gap between germline ends came to 14 bases. Germline V gene data show CDR1 as LGHDT and CDR2 as YNNKEL (reference sequence). The CDR3 runs 17 residues. CDR3 sequence: CASSQNRGISSYNEQFF. The CDR3 coding sequence is TGTGCCAGCAGCCAAAACCGGGGTATCAGCTCCTACAATGAGCAGTTCTTC.

J is TRBJ2-4 and V is TRBV18; 7 bases fit TRBD2. The germline gives CDR1 KGHSH, CDR2 LQKENI. The CDR3 spans 15 residues. V shed 3 bases and J 3 bases; nucleotides not matched to a gene: 5. CDR3 DNA sequence: TGTGCCAGCTCACCCCTCCGGGACTACAAAAACATTCAGTACTTC. This gives the protein CASSPLRDYKNIQYF.

The V call is TRBV12-3 or TRBV12-4, the J call TRBJ1-2; no reliable D call. Between the trimmed V and J ends, which lost 3 bases and 4 bases, there was a span of 9 bases. CDR3 length: 13 amino acids. The CDR3 loop is CASSFGESYGYTF. In DNA, the CDR3 is TGTGCCAGCAGTTTCGGGGAAAGCTATGGCTACACCTTC.

The V gene is TRBV19, the J gene TRBJ1-3; no reliable D call. Germline V CDR1 and CDR2: LNHDA, SQIVND (reference sequence). V was pared by 9 bases and J by 0 bases, with 12 bases between. The CDR3 sequence is 14 residues long. CDR3 sequence reads: CASYSLRSGNTIYF. CDR3 in DNA: TGTGCCAGCTACAGCCTACGCTCTGGAAACACCATATATTTT.

The V gene is TRBV6-5, the J gene TRBJ1-1; D gene ambiguous. The V and J ends lost 8 bases and 7 bases respectively, with 17 bases between them. Germline V gives CDR1 MNHEY, CDR2 SVGAGI. The CDR3 consists of 13 residues. The CDR3, as DNA: TGTGCCAGCCGCCTAGGGTTTGAGGGTGAAGCTTTCTTT. Encoded protein: CASRLGFEGEAFF.

This clone qualifies as medium-sized. The V gene is TRBV11-2, the J gene TRBJ2-3; the match to TRBD2 covers 8 bases. J was trimmed by 2 bases and V by 1 base; bases with no gene match: 5. The CDR3 has 16 residues. Germline CDR1 and CDR2: SGHAT and FQNNGV. The chain's CDR3 is CASSLGAGGYTDTQYF. The CDR3, as DNA: TGTGCCAGCAGCTTAGGGGCGGGGGGCTACACAGATACGCAGTATTTT.

The rearrangement joins TRBV6-2 or TRBV6-3 to TRBJ1-5; TRBD1 agrees at 7 bases. The CDR3 has 13 amino acids. V lost 5 bases, J lost 4 bases, and 2 bases stayed unmatched. Germline CDR1 MNHEY, CDR2 SVGEGT. DNA for the CDR3: TGTGCCAGCAGTCCCAGGGGGAATCAGCCCCAGCATTTT. Translation gives CASSPRGNQPQHF.

The chain employs TRBV6-5 and TRBJ2-7; TRBD1 agrees at 7 bases. CDR1 is MNHEY and CDR2 is SVGAGI in the germline V gene. This CDR3 spans 13 amino acids. DNA of the CDR3: TGTGCCAGCAGCACCCAACTCCGGGACAGCATTTCGGTC. Encoded protein: CASSTQLRDSISV.

The J gene is TRBJ2-7, the V gene TRBV10-2, with a tentative D call TRBD1 (5 bases). This CDR3 spans 12 amino acids. V lost 8 bases to trimming and J lost 0 bases, with 8 bases between them. Germline V gene lookup returns CDR1 WSHSY and CDR2 SAAADI. For the CDR3, the DNA is TGCGCCAGCCGGACACCCTCCTACGAGCAGTACTTC. This codes for CASRTPSYEQYF.

This clone appeared a few times. This chain's CDR3 is CASSPHRGKDQPQHF. CDR3 in DNA: TGTGCCAGCAGTCCACACAGGGGCAAGGATCAGCCCCAGCATTTT. The J gene is TRBJ1-5, the V gene TRBV6-6; TRBD1 aligns across 7 bases. CDR3 length: 15 residues. Trimming at V came to 5 bases and at J to 5 bases, leaving 9 bases not matched to a gene. Per germline, CDR1 MNHNY and CDR2 SVGAGI (reference sequence).

This clone has only a few counts. This chain connects TRBV11-2 to TRBJ2-3, with a tentative D call TRBD2 (6 bases). The CDR3 contains 16 residues. The germline V gene encodes CDR1 SGHAT and CDR2 FQNNGV. Trimming cost V 5 bases and J 2 bases, with 17 bases left between them. The CDR3 sequence is CASSPEVGGATDTQYF. In DNA, the CDR3 is TGTGCCAGCAGCCCGGAGGTGGGGGGTGCCACAGATACGCAGTATTTT.

The chain employs TRBV19 and TRBJ2-3; D might be TRBD2 (6 bases). The CDR3 runs to 21 residues. Germline loops: CDR1 LNHDA, CDR2 SQIVND (reference sequence). Trimming removed 3 bases at V and 1 base at J, with 29 bases between. The CDR3 nucleotides are TGTGCCAGTAGTATCCTTGTCGCGGGAAGGGGACCCGATCTGCGCACAGATACGCAGTATTTT. Translation gives CASSILVAGRGPDLRTDTQYF.

The chain joins TRBV7-2 to TRBJ2-7; 11 bases align to TRBD2. The V and J ends lost 4 bases and 4 bases, in that order; junction bases with no gene match: 0. This CDR3 region has 13 residues. CDR1 and CDR2 (germline): SGHTA, FQGNSA. The CDR3 DNA reads TGTGCCAGCAGCTCTAGCGGGGGGTACGAGCAGTACTTC. Protein: CASSSSGGYEQYF.

The chain couples TRBV28 to TRBJ1-1, with no clear D. V was clipped by 1 base and J by 8 bases, with 8 bases between them. CDR1 and CDR2 from the germline V gene are MDHEN and SYDVKM. The CDR3 sequence is 12 residues long. DNA of the CDR3: TGTGCCAGCAGTTTATTTCGGCGGGAAGCTTTCTTT. Protein sequence: CASSLFRREAFF. Full variable domain (outside the CDR3, taken from reference TRBV28 and TRBJ1-1): DVKVTQSSRYLVKRTGEKVFLECVQDMDHENMFWYRQDPGLGLRLIYFSYDVKMKEKGDIPEGYSVSREKKERFSLILESASTNQTSMYLCASSLFRREAFFGQGTRLTVV.

This chain links TRBV9 with TRBJ2-3, with 8 bases identical to TRBD2. The CDR3 runs to 15 residues. Germline V gene sequence: CDR1 SGDLS, CDR2 YYNGEE. The ends lost 0 bases at V and 3 bases at J; junction bases unmatched: 3. The CDR3: CASSVASGGTDTQYF. In DNA, the CDR3 is TGTGCCAGCAGCGTAGCCAGCGGGGGAACAGATACGCAGTATTTT.

This clone was counted a few times. The rearrangement links TRBV30 to TRBJ1-4; possible D gene TRBD1, 5 bases. The CDR3 is 14 amino acids. V was shortened by 2 bases and J by 5 bases, with 12 bases between the two germline ends. Germline V lookup: CDR1 GTSNPN, CDR2 SVGIG (reference sequence). Written as DNA, the CDR3 is TGTGCCTGGAGTCGTCCAGGGATGAATGAAAAACTGTTTTTT. Translating it yields CAWSRPGMNEKLFF.

CDR3 in amino acids: CASTQGGLRPMNTEAFF. The DNA for the CDR3 is TGTGCCAGCACCCAGGGAGGGTTGAGACCTATGAACACTGAAGCTTTCTTT. The rearrangement links TRBV3-1 (or the pseudogene TRBV3-2) to TRBJ1-1, with D possibly being TRBD1 (5 bases). The CDR3 spans 17 residues. In germline, CDR1 is LGHDT, CDR2 YNNKEL (reference sequence). V dropped 7 bases and J dropped 0 bases, with 21 bases sitting between them.

This clone was found a few times. The chain combines TRBV7-6 with TRBJ2-3; the match to TRBD1 covers 7 bases. The J segment lost 4 bases and the V segment lost 2 bases, leaving 6 bases of the junction unmatched. The CDR3 totals 15 residues. CDR1 and CDR2 from the germline V gene are SGHVS and FNYEAQ. The CDR3 sequence: CASSLTPTGSDTQYF. The CDR3 DNA is TGTGCCAGCAGCTTAACCCCGACAGGGTCAGATACGCAGTATTTT.

The V call is TRBV5-1, the J call TRBJ2-3, with D possibly being TRBD2 (6 bases). Germline CDR1 reads SGHRS; CDR2 reads YFSETQ. This CDR3 comprises 15 residues. Trimming shortened V by 5 bases and J by 7 bases, and 20 bases separated the two germline ends. CDR3 protein: CASSRGTPGSYTQYF. For the CDR3, the DNA is TGCGCCAGCAGTCGGGGGACGCCGGGGAGTTATACGCAGTATTTT.

The chain links TRBV4-3 to TRBJ2-7; 10 nucleotides line up with TRBD2. The V and J ends lost 2 bases and 5 bases, in that order; junction bases with no gene match: 6. Germline V gene sequence: CDR1 LGHNA, CDR2 YSLEER. The CDR3 consists of 15 residues. The CDR3 protein is CASSQSGGAPNEQYF. The CDR3, as DNA: TGCGCCAGCAGCCAAAGCGGGGGGGCTCCGAACGAGCAGTACTTC.

This chain links TRBV11-2 with TRBJ2-1; D gene uncertain. This CDR3 spans 13 amino acids. Trimming cost V 5 bases and J 4 bases, with 9 bases left between them. CDR1 is SGHAT and CDR2 is FQNNGV in the germline V gene. CDR3 amino acids: CASSLQSYNEQFF. DNA for the CDR3: TGTGCCAGCAGCCTTCAGTCTTACAATGAGCAGTTCTTC. Combining the CDR3 with reference TRBV11-2 and TRBJ2-1 gives the whole variable domain EAGVAQSPRYKIIEKRQSVAFWCNPISGHATLYWYQQILGQGPKLLIQFQNNGVVDDSQLPKDRFSAERLKGVDSTLKIQPAKLEDSAVYLCASSLQSYNEQFFGPGTRLTVL.

The chain has TRBV4-3 and TRBJ2-7, with 8 bases matching TRBD1. This CDR3 is built from 14 residues. Germline V gene lookup returns CDR1 LGHNA and CDR2 YSLEER. V lost 3 bases and J lost 5; bases outside the gene matches: 6. DNA for the CDR3: TGCGCCAGCAGCCACGGACAGGGTTCCCACGAGCAGTACTTC. This gives the protein CASSHGQGSHEQYF.